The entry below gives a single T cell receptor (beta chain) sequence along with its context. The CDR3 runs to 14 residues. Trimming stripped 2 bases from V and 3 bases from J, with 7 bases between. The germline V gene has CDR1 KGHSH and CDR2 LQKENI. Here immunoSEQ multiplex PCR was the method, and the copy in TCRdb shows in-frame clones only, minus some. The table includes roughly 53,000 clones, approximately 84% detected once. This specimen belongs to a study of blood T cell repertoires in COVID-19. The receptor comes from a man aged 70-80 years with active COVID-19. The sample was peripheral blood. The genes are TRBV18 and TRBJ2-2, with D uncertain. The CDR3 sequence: CASSPSTYTGELFF. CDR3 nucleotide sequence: TGTGCCAGCTCACCATCTACCTACACCGGGGAGCTGTTTTTT. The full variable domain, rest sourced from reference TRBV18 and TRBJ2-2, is NAGVMQNPRHLVRRRGQEARLRCSPMKGHSHVYWYRQLPEEGLKFMVYLQKENIIDESGMPKERFSAEFPKEGPSILRIQQVVRGDSAAYFCASSPSTYTGELFFGEGSRLTVL.